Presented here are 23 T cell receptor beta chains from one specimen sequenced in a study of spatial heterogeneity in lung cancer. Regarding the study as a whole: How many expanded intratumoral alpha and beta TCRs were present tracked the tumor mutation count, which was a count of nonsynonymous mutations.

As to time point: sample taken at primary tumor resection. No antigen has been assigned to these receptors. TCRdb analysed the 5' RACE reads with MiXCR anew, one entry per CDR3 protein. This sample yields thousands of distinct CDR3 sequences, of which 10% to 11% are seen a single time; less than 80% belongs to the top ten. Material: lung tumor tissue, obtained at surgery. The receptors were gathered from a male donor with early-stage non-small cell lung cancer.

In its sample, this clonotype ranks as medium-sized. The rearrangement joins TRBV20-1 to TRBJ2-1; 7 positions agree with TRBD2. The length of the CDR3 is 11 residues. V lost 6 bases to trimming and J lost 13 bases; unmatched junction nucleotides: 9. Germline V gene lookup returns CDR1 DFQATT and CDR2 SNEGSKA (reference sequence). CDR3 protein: CSARLAVLQFF. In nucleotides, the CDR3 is TGCAGTGCGAGACTAGCCGTGCTACAGTTCTTC.

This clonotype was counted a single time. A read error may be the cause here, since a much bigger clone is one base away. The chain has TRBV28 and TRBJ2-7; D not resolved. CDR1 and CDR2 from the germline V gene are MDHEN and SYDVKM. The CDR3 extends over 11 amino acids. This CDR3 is CASSLWDEEYF. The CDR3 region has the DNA TGTGCCAGCAGTTTATGGGACGAGGAGTACTTC.

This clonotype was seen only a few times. CDR3 sequence: CASNRHATDTQYF. The CDR3 coding sequence is TGTGCCAGCAACCGACACGCCACAGATACGCAGTATTTT. J is TRBJ2-3 and V is TRBV7-9, with D unclear. The germline V and J ends were trimmed by 7 bases and 2 bases, with 10 bases remaining between them. Germline CDR1 and CDR2: SEHNR and FQNEAQ (reference sequence). The length of the CDR3 is 13 residues.

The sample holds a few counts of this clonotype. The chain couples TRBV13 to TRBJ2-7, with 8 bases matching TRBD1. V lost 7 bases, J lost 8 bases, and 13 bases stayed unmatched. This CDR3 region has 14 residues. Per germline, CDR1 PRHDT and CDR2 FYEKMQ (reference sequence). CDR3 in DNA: TGTGCCAGCACCATATACGCAGGGGGCCCAAAGCAGTACTTC. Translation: CASTIYAGGPKQYF.

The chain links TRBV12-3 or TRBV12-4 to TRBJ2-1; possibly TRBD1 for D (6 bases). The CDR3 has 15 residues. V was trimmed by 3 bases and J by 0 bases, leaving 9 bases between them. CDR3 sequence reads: CASSFQGSSYNEQFF. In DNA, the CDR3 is TGTGCCAGCAGTTTTCAGGGGAGCTCCTACAATGAGCAGTTCTTC.

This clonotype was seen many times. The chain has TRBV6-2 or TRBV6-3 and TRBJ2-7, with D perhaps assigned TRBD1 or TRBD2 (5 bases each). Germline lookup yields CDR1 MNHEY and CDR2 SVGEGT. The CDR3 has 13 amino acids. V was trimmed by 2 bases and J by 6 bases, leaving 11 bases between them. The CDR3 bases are TGTGCCAGCAGTTACGGTGGGGGAAGCGAGCAGTACGTC. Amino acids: CASSYGGGSEQYV.

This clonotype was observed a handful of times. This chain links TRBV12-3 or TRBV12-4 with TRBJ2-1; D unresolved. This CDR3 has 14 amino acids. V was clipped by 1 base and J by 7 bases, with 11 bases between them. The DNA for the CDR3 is TGTGCCAGCAGTTTAGTTGCAGCGAATAATGAGCAGTTCTTC. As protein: CASSLVAANNEQFF.

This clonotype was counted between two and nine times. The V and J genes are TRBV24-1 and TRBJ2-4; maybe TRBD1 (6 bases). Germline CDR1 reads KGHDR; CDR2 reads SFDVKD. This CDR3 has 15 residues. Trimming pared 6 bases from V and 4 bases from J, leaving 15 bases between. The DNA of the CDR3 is TGTGCCACCAGTACAGGGAAGGGAGATAAAAACATTCAGTACTTC. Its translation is CATSTGKGDKNIQYF.

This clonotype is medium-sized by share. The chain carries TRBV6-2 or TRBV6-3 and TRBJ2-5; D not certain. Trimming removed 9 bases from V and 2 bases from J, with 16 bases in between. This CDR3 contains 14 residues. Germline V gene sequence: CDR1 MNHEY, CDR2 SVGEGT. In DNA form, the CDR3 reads TGTGCCAGTATAGATTCGGACGGACAAGAGACCCAGTACTTC. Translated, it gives CASIDSDGQETQYF.

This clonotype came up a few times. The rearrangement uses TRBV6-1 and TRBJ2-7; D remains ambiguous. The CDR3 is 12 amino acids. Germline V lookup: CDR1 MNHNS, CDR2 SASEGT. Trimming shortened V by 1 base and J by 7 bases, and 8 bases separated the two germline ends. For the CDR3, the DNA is TGTGCCAGCAGTGAAGGACGGCTAGAGCAGTACGTC. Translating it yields CASSEGRLEQYV.

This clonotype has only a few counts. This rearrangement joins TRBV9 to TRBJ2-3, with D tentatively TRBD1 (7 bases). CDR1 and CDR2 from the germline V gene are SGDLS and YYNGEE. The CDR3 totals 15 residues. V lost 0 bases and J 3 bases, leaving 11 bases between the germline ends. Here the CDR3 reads CASSVEQGRTDTQYF. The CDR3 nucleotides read TGTGCCAGCAGCGTAGAACAGGGGAGGACAGATACGCAGTATTTT.

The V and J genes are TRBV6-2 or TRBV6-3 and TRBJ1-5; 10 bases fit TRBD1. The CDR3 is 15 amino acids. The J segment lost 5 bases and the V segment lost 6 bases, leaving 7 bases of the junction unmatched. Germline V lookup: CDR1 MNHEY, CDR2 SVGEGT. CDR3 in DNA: TGTGCCAGCAGCCCCGGGACAGGGGTCTATCAGCCCCAGCATTTT. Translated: CASSPGTGVYQPQHF.

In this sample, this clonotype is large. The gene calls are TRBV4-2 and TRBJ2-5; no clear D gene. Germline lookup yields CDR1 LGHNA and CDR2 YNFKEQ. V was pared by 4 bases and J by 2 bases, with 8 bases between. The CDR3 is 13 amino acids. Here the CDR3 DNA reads TGTGCCAGCAGCCTGTCGGATCAAGAGACCCAGTACTTC. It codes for CASSLSDQETQYF.

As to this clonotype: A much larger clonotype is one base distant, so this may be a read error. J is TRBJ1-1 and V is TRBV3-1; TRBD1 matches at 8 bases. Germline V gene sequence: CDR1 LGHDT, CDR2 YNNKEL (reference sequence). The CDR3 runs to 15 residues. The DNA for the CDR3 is TGTGCCAGCAGCCACAGGACAGGGCGCAACAATGAAGCTTTCTTT. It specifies CASSHRTGRNNEAFF.

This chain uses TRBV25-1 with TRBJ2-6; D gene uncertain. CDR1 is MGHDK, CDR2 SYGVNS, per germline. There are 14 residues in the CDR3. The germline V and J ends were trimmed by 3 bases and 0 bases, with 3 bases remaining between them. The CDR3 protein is CASSELSGANVLTF. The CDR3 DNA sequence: TGTGCCAGCAGTGAGCTCTCTGGGGCCAACGTCCTGACTTTC.

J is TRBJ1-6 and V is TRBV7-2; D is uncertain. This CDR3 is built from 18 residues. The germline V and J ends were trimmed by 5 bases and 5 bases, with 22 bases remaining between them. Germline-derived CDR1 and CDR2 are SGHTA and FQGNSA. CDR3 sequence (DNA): TGTGCCAGCAGCCTACAATATCGACCCGAGCCAAATAATTCACCCCTCCACTTT. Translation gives CASSLQYRPEPNNSPLHF.

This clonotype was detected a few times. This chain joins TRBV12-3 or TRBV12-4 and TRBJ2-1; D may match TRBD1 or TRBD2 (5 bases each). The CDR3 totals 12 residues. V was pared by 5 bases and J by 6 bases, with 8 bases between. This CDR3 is CASSDGANEQFF. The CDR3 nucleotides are TGTGCCAGCAGTGACGGGGCCAATGAGCAGTTCTTC.

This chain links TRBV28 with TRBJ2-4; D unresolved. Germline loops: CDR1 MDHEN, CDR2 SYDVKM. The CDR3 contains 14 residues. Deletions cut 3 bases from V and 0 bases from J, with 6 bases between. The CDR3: CASSFQSAKNIQYF. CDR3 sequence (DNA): TGTGCCAGCAGTTTTCAGTCAGCCAAAAACATTCAGTACTTC.

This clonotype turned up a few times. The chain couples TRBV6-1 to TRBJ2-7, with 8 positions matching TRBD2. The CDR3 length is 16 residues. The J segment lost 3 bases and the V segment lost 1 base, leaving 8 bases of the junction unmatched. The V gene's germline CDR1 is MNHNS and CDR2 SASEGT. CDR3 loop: CASSEGASGLHYEQYV. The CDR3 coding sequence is TGTGCCAGCAGTGAAGGGGCTAGCGGGTTGCACTACGAGCAGTACGTC.

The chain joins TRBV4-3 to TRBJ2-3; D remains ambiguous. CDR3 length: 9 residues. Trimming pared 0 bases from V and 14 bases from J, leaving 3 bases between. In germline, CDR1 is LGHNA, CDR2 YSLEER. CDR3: CASSQELYF. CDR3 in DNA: TGCGCCAGCAGCCAAGAGCTGTATTTT.

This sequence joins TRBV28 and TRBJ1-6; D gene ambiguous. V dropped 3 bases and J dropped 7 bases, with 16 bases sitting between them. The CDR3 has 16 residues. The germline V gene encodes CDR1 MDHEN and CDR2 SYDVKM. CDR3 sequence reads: CASSFGFSVRNSPLHF. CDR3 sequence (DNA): TGTGCCAGCAGTTTCGGGTTCAGCGTACGAAATTCACCCCTCCACTTT. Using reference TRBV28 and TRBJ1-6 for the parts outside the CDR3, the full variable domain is DVKVTQSSRYLVKRTGEKVFLECVQDMDHENMFWYRQDPGLGLRLIYFSYDVKMKEKGDIPEGYSVSREKKERFSLILESASTNQTSMYLCASSFGFSVRNSPLHFGNGTRLTVT.

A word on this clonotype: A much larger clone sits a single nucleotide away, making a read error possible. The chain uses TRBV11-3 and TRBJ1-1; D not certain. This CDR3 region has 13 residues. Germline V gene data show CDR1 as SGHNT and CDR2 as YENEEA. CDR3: CVSSTSLNTEAFF. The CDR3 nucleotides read TGTGTCAGCAGCACAAGCTTGAACACTGAAGCTTTCTTT.

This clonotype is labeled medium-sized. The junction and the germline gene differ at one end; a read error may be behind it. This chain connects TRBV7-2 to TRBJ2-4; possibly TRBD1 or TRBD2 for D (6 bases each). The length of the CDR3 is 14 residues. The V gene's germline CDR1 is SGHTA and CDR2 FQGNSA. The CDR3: CASSLDTLRGGPHF. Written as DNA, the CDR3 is TGTGCCAGCAGCTTAGACACTCTGCGTGGGGGGCCCCACTTC.